The source of this TCR beta chain is a study of blood T cell repertoires in COVID-19. Study summary: COVID-19 samples collected from the United States, Italy and Spain covered acute and convalescent phases. PBMCs, B-cell-depleted T cells, or T cells provided the cDNA or gDNA that made up the material.

CDR3 length: 14 residues. Trimming shortened V by 3 bases and J by 0 bases, and 8 bases separated the two germline ends. Germline V gives CDR1 SGDLS, CDR2 YYNGEE. Seattle cases were enrolled at active infection and followed longitudinally. Per the study methods: Nucleated cell counts were estimated from reference gene primer amplification. The assay was immunoSEQ multiplex PCR, and TCRdb's table has in-frame clones only and misses some. V and J calls and clone size are given by that table; D and trimming were obtained from the DNA. The data contain about 200,000 clones, 94% of them singletons. The gene calls are TRBV9 and TRBJ2-3; D perhaps matches TRBD2 (5 bases). The material sequenced was peripheral blood. The sequence derives from a man aged 30 to 45 with COVID-19, enrolled during active disease. The DNA for the CDR3 is TGTGCCAGCAGCGGAGCGGTGAGCACAGATACGCAGTATTTT. Residues: CASSGAVSTDTQYF.